The next 13 T cell receptor beta chains were all read from a single sample in a study of cytomegalovirus exposure and HLA in healthy donors. TCRdb's table, derived via immunoSEQ multiplex PCR, lists solely in-frame clones and lacks some. The repertoire holds 150,000 to 200,000 clones, with 84% as singletons. The sequenced sample consisted of PBMCs. The source is a man in his thirties or forties in good health and CMV-seropositive.

This clone showed up just once. The V gene is TRBV30, the J gene TRBJ1-4; TRBD1 might be the D (6 bases). Trimming removed 3 bases at V and 6 bases at J, with 14 bases between. CDR1 is GTSNPN and CDR2 is SVGIG in the germline V gene (reference sequence). The CDR3 extends over 14 amino acids. The chain's CDR3 is CAWRPGGGDEKLFF. In DNA form, the CDR3 reads TGTGCCTGGAGGCCGGGAGGGGGTGATGAAAAACTGTTTTTT.

This clone was recorded a few times. The J gene is TRBJ1-6, the V gene TRBV28; no firm D call. Trimming removed 3 bases from V and 5 bases from J, with 8 bases in between. The CDR3 loop spans 14 amino acids. The germline CDR1 and CDR2 sequences are MDHEN and SYDVKM. CDR3 sequence: CASSFVGDNSPLHF. CDR3 nucleotide sequence: TGTGCCAGCAGTTTTGTTGGAGATAATTCACCCCTCCACTTT.

V gene TRBV30 combines with J gene TRBJ2-3; a weak D match, TRBD2 (5 bases). The CDR3 consists of 14 residues. Germline CDR1 and CDR2: GTSNPN and SVGIG (reference sequence). V was cut by 2 bases and J by 3 bases, with 12 bases left in between. CDR3 sequence reads: CAWSISAVTDTQYF. CDR3 coding DNA: TGTGCCTGGAGTATTAGCGCGGTGACAGATACGCAGTATTTT.

The chain combines TRBV6-5 with TRBJ1-1; 8 nucleotides line up with TRBD1. Per the germline V gene, CDR1 is MNHEY and CDR2 is SVGAGI. Losses at the gene ends were 4 bases for V and 3 bases for J; bases not matched to a gene: 7. CDR3 size: 15 residues. Here the CDR3 DNA reads TGTGCCAGCAGTTCGAGGACAGGGACGGACACTGAAGCTTTCTTT. Its translation: CASSSRTGTDTEAFF.

The rearrangement joins TRBV9 to TRBJ1-5, with a weak D call TRBD1 (6 bases). The CDR3 has 15 amino acids. Germline CDR1 SGDLS, CDR2 YYNGEE. Trimming cost V 3 bases and J 2 bases, with 12 bases left between them. CDR3 nucleotides: TGTGCCAGCAGCGATGATGGGGGCGGCAATCAGCCCCAGCATTTT. Translation gives CASSDDGGGNQPQHF.

Turning to this clone: A junction end diverges from the germline sequence, so it may reflect a read error. This chain links TRBV11-3 with TRBJ2-5; maybe TRBD1 (5 bases). Germline V lookup: CDR1 SGHNT, CDR2 YENEEA. The CDR3 has 13 amino acids. The DNA for the CDR3 is TGTGCCGGCAGTAGGGGCAACGGGGAGACCCAGTACTTC. This encodes CAGSRGNGETQYF.

This chain links TRBV28 with TRBJ2-3; 15 positions match TRBD2. CDR1 is MDHEN, CDR2 SYDVKM, per germline. V shed 2 bases and J 5 bases; nucleotides not matched to a gene: 5. This CDR3 has 17 residues. The CDR3 sequence is CASSLRTSGRAKDTQYF. In DNA, the CDR3 is TGTGCCAGCAGTTTAAGGACTAGCGGGAGGGCTAAAGATACGCAGTATTTT.

V and J are TRBV2 and TRBJ2-7, with D possibly TRBD1 on 6 matching bases. Trimming took off 6 bases at V and 3 bases at J, with 9 bases between the two ends. In germline, CDR1 is SNHLY, CDR2 FYNNEI. The CDR3 extends over 12 amino acids. This CDR3 is CASRPTGYEQYF. The CDR3 DNA sequence: TGTGCCAGCAGGCCGACAGGCTACGAGCAGTACTTC.

The chain carries TRBV27 and TRBJ2-7; D not resolved. CDR1 is MNHEY, CDR2 SMNVEV, per germline (reference sequence). The CDR3 has 12 amino acids. Trimming cost V 2 bases and J 7 bases, with 9 bases left between them. CDR3 sequence: CASSLRLGEQYF. In DNA form, the CDR3 reads TGTGCCAGCAGTTTACGACTTGGGGAGCAGTACTTC.

This sequence joins TRBV7-9 and TRBJ1-4; TRBD1 agrees at 9 bases. J gave up 4 bases and V 7 bases, and 4 bases lay outside the gene matches. The CDR3 sequence is 14 residues long. Per germline, CDR1 SEHNR and CDR2 FQNEAQ (reference sequence). CDR3 region: CASTPGQGNEKLFF. In DNA, the CDR3 is TGTGCCAGCACCCCGGGACAGGGTAATGAAAAACTGTTTTTT. Together with reference TRBV7-9 and TRBJ1-4, the CDR3 gives the full variable domain: DTGVSQNPRHKITKRGQNVTFRCDPISEHNRLYWYRQTLGQGPEFLTYFQNEAQLEKSRLLSDRFSAERPKGSFSTLEIQRTEQGDSAMYLCASTPGQGNEKLFFGSGTQLSVL.

The V and J genes are TRBV2 and TRBJ1-1; 7 bases line up with TRBD1. Germline V gene sequence: CDR1 SNHLY, CDR2 FYNNEI. The CDR3 length is 13 residues. The junction had 4 bases not matched to a gene; V was cut back by 5 bases and J by 4 bases. The CDR3 region has the DNA TGTGCCAGCAGTCCGACAGGGCCCACTGAAGCTTTCTTT. It is translated as CASSPTGPTEAFF.

This sequence joins TRBV27 and TRBJ2-1; 12 nucleotides line up with TRBD1. J gave up 12 bases and V 6 bases, and 9 bases lay outside the gene matches. Germline CDR1 reads MNHEY; CDR2 reads SMNVEV (reference sequence). The length of the CDR3 is 14 residues. CDR3 in DNA: TGTGCCAGCAGCTCCGGGACAGGGGGCGCATGGCAGTTCTTC. Its translation is CASSSGTGGAWQFF.

This chain links TRBV10-3 with TRBJ2-7; D possibly corresponds to TRBD2 (6 bases). The CDR3 extends over 18 amino acids. V shed 5 bases and J shed 0 bases, with 23 bases lying between them. Germline lookup yields CDR1 ENHRY and CDR2 SYGVKD. In nucleotides, the CDR3 is TGTGCCATCAGTCCCCTCGGTGGAGGGAGTTCCCCCTCCTACGAGCAGTACTTC. Translated, it gives CAISPLGGGSSPSYEQYF.